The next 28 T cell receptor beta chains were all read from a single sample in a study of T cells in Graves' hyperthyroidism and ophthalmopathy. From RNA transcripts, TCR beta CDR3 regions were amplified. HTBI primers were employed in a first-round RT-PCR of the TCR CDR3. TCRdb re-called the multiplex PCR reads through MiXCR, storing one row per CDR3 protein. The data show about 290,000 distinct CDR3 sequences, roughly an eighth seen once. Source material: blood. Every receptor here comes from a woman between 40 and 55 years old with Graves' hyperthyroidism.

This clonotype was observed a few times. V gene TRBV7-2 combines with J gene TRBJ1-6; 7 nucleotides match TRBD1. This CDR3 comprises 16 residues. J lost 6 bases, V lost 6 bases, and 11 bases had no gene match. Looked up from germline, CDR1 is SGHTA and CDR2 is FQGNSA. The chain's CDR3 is CASRAQGGGANSPLHF. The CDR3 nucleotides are TGTGCCAGCAGGGCCCAGGGGGGTGGGGCTAATTCACCCCTCCACTTT.

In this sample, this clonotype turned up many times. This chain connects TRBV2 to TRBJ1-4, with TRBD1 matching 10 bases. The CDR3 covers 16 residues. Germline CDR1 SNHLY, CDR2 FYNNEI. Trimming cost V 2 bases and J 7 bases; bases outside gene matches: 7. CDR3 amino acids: CASSETDRGLGEKLFF. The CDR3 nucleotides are TGTGCCAGCAGTGAAACCGACAGGGGGCTCGGTGAAAAACTGTTTTTT.

Here the CDR3 reads CASSSQSTEAFF. The CDR3 bases are TGTGCCAGCAGTAGTCAGAGCACTGAAGCTTTCTTT. The chain employs TRBV28 and TRBJ1-1; D is uncertain. Germline V gene sequence: CDR1 MDHEN, CDR2 SYDVKM. The CDR3 runs 12 residues. Between the trimmed V and J ends, which lost 5 bases and 4 bases, there was a span of 8 bases.

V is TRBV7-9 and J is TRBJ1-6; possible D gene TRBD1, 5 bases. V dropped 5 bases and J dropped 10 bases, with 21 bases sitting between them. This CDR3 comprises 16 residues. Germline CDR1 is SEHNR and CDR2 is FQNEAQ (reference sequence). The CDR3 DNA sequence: TGTGCCAGCAGCCCCCTGAGACCGGGGGGATACTCACCCCTCCACTTT. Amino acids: CASSPLRPGGYSPLHF.

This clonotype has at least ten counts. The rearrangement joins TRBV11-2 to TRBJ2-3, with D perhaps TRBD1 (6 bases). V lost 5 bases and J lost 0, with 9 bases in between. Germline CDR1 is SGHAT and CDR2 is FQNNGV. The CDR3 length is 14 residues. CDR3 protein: CASSPQGSTDTQYF. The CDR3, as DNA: TGTGCCAGCAGCCCACAGGGAAGCACAGATACGCAGTATTTT. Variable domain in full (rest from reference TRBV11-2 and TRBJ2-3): EAGVAQSPRYKIIEKRQSVAFWCNPISGHATLYWYQQILGQGPKLLIQFQNNGVVDDSQLPKDRFSAERLKGVDSTLKIQPAKLEDSAVYLCASSPQGSTDTQYFGPGTRLTVL.

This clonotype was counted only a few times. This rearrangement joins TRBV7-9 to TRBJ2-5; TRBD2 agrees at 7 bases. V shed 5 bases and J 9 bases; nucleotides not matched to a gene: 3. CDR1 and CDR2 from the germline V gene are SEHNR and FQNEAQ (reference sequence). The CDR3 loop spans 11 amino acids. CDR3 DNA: TGTGCCAGCAGCCTCCGGGAGGCCCAGTACTTC. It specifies CASSLREAQYF.

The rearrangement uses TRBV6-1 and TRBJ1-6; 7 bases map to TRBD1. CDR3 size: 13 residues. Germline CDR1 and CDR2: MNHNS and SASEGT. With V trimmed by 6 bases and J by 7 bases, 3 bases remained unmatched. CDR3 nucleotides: TGTGCCAGCAGGGGACAGCTAAATTCACCCCTCCACTTT. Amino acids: CASRGQLNSPLHF.

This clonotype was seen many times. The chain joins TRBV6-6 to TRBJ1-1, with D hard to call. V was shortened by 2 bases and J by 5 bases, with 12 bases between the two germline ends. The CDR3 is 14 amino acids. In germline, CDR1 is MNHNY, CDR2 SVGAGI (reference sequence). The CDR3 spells CASSYRPARTEAFF. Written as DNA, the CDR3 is TGTGCCAGCAGTTACCGCCCCGCGCGGACTGAAGCTTTCTTT.

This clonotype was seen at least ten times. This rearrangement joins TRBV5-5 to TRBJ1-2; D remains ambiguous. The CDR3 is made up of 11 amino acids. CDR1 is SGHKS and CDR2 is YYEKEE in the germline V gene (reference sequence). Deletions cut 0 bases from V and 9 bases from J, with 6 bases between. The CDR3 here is CASSLDRSYTF. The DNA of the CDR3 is TGTGCCAGCAGCTTGGACAGAAGCTACACCTTC.

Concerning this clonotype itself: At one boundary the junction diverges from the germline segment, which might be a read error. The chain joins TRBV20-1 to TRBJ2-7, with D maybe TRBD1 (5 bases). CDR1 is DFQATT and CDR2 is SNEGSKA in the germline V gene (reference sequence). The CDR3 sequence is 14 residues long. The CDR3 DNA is TGCAGTGCTAAGGGGTGGGGCCACTCCGACGAGCAGTACTTC. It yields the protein CSAKGWGHSDEQYF.

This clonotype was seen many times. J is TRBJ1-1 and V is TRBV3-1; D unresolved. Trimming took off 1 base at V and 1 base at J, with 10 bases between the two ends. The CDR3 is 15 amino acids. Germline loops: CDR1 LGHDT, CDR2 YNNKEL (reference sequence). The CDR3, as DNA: TGTGCCAGCAGCCAAGGTGAACTCTCGAACACTGAAGCTTTCTTT. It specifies CASSQGELSNTEAFF.

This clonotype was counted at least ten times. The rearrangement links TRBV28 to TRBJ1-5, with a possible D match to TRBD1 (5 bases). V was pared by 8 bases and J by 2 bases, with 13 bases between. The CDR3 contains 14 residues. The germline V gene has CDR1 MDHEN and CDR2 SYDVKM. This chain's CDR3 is CASGGTRGNQPQHF. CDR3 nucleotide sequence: TGTGCCAGCGGGGGGACCCGAGGCAATCAGCCCCAGCATTTT. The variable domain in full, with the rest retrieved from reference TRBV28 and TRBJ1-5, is DVKVTQSSRYLVKRTGEKVFLECVQDMDHENMFWYRQDPGLGLRLIYFSYDVKMKEKGDIPEGYSVSREKKERFSLILESASTNQTSMYLCASGGTRGNQPQHFGDGTRLSIL.

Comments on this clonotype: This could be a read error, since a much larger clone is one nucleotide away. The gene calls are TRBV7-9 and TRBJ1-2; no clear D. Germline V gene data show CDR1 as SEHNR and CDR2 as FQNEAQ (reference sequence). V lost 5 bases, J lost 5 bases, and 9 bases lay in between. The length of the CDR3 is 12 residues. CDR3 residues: CASSPQRYGYTF. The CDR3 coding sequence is TGTGCCAGCAGCCCACAGCGGTATGGCTACACCTTC. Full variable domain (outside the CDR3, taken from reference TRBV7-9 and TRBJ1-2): DTGVSQNPRHKITKRGQNVTFRCDPISEHNRLYWYRQTLGQGPEFLTYFQNEAQLEKSRLLSDRFSAERPKGSFSTLEIQRTEQGDSAMYLCASSPQRYGYTFGSGTRLTVV.

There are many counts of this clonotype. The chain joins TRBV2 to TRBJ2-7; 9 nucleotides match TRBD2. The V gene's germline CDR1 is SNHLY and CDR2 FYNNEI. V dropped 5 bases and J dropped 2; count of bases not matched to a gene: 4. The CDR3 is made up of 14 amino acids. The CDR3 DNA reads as TGTGCCAGCAGTATGCTAGCGGGAACCTACGAGCAGTACTTC. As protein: CASSMLAGTYEQYF.

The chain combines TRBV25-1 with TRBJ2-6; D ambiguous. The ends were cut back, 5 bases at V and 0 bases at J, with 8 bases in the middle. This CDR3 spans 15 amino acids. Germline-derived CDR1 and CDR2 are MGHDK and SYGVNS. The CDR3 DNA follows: TGTGCCAGCAGTCCAAGGCGCTCTGGGGCCAACGTCCTGACTTTC. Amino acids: CASSPRRSGANVLTF.

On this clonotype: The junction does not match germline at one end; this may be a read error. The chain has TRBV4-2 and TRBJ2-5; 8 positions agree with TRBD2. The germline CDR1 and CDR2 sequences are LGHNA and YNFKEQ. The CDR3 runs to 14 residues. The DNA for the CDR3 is TGTGCCAGCAGCCAATTTAGCGGGAAAGAGGCCCAGTACTTC. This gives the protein CASSQFSGKEAQYF.

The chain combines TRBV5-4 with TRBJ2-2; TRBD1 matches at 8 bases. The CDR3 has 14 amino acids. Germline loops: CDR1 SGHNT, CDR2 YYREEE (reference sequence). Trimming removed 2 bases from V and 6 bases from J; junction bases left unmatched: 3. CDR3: CASSFRGLAGELFF. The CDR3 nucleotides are TGTGCCAGCAGCTTCAGGGGGCTGGCCGGGGAGCTGTTTTTT. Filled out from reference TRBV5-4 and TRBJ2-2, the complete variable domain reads ETGVTQSPTHLIKTRGQQVTLRCSSQSGHNTVSWYQQALGQGPQFIFQYYREEENGRGNFPPRFSGLQFPNYSSELNVNALELDDSALYLCASSFRGLAGELFFGEGSRLTVL.

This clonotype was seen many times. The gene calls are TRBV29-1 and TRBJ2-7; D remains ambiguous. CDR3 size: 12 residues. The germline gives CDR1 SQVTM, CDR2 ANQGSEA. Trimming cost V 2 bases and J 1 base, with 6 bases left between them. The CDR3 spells CSVEKESYEQYF. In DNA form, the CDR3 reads TGCAGCGTTGAAAAGGAGTCCTACGAGCAGTACTTC.

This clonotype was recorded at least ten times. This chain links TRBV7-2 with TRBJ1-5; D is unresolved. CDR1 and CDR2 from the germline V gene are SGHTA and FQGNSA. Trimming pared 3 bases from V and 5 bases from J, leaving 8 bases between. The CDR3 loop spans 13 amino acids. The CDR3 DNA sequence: TGTGCCAGCAGCTTTAAGGGAGATCAGCCCCAGCATTTT. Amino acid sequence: CASSFKGDQPQHF. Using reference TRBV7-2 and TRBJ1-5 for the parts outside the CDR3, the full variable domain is GAGVSQSPSNKVTEKGKDVELRCDPISGHTALYWYRQSLGQGLEFLIYFQGNSAPDKSGLPSDRFSAERTGGSVSTLTIQRTQQEDSAVYLCASSFKGDQPQHFGDGTRLSIL.

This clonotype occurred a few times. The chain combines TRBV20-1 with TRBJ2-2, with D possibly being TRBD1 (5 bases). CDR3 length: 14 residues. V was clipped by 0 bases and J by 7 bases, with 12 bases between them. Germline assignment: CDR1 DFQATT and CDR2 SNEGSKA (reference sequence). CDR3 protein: CSARDSGKGGELFF. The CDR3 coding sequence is TGCAGTGCTAGAGATTCAGGGAAGGGCGGGGAGCTGTTTTTT.

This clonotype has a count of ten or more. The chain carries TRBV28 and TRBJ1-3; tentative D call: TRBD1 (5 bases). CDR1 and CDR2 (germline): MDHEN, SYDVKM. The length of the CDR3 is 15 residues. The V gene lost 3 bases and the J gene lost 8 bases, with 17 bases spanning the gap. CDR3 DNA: TGTGCCAGCAGTTTGCGGAGGGGCCACGGAGACACCATATATTTT. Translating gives CASSLRRGHGDTIYF. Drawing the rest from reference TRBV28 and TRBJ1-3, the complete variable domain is DVKVTQSSRYLVKRTGEKVFLECVQDMDHENMFWYRQDPGLGLRLIYFSYDVKMKEKGDIPEGYSVSREKKERFSLILESASTNQTSMYLCASSLRRGHGDTIYFGEGSWLTVV.

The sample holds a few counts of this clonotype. CDR3 DNA sequence: TGTGCCAGTAGTATCACAGGGGGTTTGGAGACCCAGTACTTC. Residues: CASSITGGLETQYF. The chain is built from TRBV19 and TRBJ2-5, with 8 bases fitting TRBD1. CDR3 size: 14 residues. V shed 3 bases and J 5 bases; nucleotides not matched to a gene: 5. The V gene's germline CDR1 is LNHDA and CDR2 SQIVND (reference sequence). Full variable domain (missing parts from reference TRBV19 and TRBJ2-5): DGGITQSPKYLFRKEGQNVTLSCEQNLNHDAMYWYRQDPGQGLRLIYYSQIVNDFQKGDIAEGYSVSREKKESFPLTVTSAQKNPTAFYLCASSITGGLETQYFGPGTRLLVL.

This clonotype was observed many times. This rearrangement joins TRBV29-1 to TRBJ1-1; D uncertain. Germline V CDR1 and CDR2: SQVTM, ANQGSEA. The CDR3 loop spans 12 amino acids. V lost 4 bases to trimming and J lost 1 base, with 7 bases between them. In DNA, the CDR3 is TGCAGCGTTGCCACCAAGAACACTGAAGCTTTCTTT. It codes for CSVATKNTEAFF.

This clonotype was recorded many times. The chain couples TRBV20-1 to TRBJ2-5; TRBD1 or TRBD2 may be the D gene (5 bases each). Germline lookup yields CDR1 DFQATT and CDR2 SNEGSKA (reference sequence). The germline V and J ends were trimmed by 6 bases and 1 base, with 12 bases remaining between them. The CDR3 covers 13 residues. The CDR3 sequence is CSARGEFQETQYF. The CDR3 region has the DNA TGCAGTGCGAGGGGCGAGTTCCAAGAGACCCAGTACTTC.

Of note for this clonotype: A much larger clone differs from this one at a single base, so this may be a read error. CDR3 residues: CASRRDAGGPIGELFF. In DNA form, the CDR3 reads TGTGCCAGCAGAAGAGATGCGGGAGGGCCAATCGGGGAGCTGTTTTTT. The J gene is TRBJ2-2, the V gene TRBV27, with 9 bases identical to TRBD2. The germline V gene encodes CDR1 MNHEY and CDR2 SMNVEV (reference sequence). This CDR3 contains 16 residues. V gave up 6 bases and J gave up 7 bases; unmatched junction bases: 12.

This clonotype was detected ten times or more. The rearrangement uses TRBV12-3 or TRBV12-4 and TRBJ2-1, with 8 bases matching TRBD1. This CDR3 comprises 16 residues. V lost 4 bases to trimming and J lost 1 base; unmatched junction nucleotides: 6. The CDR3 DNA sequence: TGTGCCAGCAGTTCCAACACAGGGGGTTCCTACAATGAGCAGTTCTTC. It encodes CASSSNTGGSYNEQFF.

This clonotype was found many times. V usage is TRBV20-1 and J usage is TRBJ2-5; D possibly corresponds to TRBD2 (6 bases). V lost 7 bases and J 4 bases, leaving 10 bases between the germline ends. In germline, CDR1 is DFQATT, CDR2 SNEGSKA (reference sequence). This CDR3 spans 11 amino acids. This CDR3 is CSVGRRETQYF. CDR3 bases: TGCAGTGTGGGGAGGCGAGAGACCCAGTACTTC.

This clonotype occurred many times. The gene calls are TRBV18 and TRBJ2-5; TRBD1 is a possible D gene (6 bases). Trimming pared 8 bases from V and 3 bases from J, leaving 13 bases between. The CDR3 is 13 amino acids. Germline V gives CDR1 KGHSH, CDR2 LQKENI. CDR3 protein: CASTPDRKETQYF. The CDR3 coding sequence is TGTGCCAGCACCCCGGACAGAAAAGAGACCCAGTACTTC.